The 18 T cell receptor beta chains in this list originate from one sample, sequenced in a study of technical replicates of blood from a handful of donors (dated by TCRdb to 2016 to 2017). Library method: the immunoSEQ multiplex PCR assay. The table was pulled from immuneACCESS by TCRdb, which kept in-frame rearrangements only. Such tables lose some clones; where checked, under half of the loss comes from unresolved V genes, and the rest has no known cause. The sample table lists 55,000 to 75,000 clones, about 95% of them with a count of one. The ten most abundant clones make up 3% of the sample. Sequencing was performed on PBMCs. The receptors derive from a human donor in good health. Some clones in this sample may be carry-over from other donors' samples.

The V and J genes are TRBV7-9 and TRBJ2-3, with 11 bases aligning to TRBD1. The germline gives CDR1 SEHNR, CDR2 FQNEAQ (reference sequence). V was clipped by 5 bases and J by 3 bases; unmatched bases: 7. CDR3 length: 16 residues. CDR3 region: CASSTHRDRGTDTQYF. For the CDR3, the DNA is TGTGCCAGCAGCACCCACCGGGACAGGGGGACAGATACGCAGTATTTT.

The CDR3 loop reads CASSQVQTNEKLFF. CDR3 DNA: TGCGCCAGCAGCCAAGTTCAGACTAATGAAAAACTGTTTTTT. The chain recombines TRBV4-1 with TRBJ1-4; D is unclear. The germline CDR1 and CDR2 sequences are MGHRA and YSYEKL. This CDR3 comprises 14 residues. The V and J ends lost 1 base and 2 bases respectively, with 5 bases between them.

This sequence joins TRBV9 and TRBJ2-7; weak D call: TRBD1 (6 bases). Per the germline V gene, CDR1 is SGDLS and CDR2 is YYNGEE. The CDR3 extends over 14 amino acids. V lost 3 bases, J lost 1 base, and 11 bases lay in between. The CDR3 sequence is CASSAFGQSYEQYF. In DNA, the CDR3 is TGTGCCAGCAGCGCATTCGGACAGTCCTACGAGCAGTACTTC.

CDR3 loop: CASSRDVRRGEKLFF. The CDR3 DNA reads TGTGCCAGCAGCAGGGATGTCCGTCGGGGGGAAAAACTGTTTTTT. The gene calls are TRBV6-5 and TRBJ1-4; tentatively, D is TRBD1 (5 bases). The germline V gene has CDR1 MNHEY and CDR2 SVGAGI. Trimming left V 6 bases short and J 8 bases short, with 19 bases between. The CDR3 runs to 15 residues.

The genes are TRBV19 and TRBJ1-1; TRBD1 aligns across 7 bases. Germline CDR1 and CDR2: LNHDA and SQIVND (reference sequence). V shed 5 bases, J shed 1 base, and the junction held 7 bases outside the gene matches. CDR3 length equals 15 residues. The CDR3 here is CASSLTTGKNTEAFF. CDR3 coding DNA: TGTGCCAGTAGTCTAACGACAGGGAAGAACACTGAAGCTTTCTTT.

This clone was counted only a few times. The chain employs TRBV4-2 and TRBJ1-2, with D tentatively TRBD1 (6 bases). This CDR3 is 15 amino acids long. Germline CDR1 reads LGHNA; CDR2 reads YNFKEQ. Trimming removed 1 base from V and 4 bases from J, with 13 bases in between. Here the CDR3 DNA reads TGTGCCAGCAGCCAAGCAGGGGTTATTAGCTATGGCTACACCTTC. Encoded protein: CASSQAGVISYGYTF.

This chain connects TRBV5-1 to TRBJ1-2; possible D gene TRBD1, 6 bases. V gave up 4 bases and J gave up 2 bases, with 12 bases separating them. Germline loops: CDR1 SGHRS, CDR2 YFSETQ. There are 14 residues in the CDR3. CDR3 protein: CASSPGTPNYGYTF. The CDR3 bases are TGCGCCAGCAGCCCCGGGACACCCAACTATGGCTACACCTTC.

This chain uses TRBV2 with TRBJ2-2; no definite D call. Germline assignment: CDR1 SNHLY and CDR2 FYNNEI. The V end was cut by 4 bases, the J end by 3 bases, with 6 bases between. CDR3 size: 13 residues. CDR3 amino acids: CASSVQHTGELFF. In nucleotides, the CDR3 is TGTGCCAGCAGTGTACAACACACCGGGGAGCTGTTTTTT.

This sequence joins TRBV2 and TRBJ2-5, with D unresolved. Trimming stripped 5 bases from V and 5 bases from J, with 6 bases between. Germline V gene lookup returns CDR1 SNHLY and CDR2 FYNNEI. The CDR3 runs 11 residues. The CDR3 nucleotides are TGTGCCAGCAGTAACTCCGAGACCCAGTACTTC. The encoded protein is CASSNSETQYF.

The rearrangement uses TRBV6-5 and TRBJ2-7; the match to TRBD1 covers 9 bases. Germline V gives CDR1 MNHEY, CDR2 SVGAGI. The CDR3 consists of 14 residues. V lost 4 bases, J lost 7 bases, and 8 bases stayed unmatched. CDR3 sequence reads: CASSSGTGIREQYF. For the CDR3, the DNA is TGTGCCAGCAGTTCCGGGACAGGGATACGGGAGCAGTACTTC.

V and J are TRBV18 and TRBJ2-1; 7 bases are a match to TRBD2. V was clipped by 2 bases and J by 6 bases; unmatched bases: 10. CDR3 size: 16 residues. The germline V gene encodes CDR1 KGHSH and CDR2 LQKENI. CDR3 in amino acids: CASSPSRREGPNEQFF. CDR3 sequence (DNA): TGTGCCAGCTCACCATCCAGGAGGGAGGGCCCCAATGAGCAGTTCTTC.

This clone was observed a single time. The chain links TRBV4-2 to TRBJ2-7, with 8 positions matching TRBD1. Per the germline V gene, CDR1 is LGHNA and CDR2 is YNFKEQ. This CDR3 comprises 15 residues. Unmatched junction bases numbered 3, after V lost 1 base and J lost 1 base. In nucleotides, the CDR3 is TGTGCCAGCAGCCAAGCCGGACAGGGATCCTACGAGCAGTACTTC. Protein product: CASSQAGQGSYEQYF.

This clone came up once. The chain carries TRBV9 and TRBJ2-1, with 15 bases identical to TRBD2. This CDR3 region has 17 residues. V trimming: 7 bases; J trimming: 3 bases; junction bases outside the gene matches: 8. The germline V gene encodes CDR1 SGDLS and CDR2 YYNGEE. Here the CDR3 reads CASGGLAGGMGYNEQFF. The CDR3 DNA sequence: TGTGCCAGCGGCGGACTAGCGGGGGGGATGGGCTACAATGAGCAGTTCTTC.

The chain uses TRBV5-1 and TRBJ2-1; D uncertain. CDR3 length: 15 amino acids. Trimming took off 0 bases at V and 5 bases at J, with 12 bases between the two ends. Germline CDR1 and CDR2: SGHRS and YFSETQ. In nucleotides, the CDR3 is TGCGCCAGCAGCTTGGCCCCGGGTTCCCACAATGAGCAGTTCTTC. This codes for CASSLAPGSHNEQFF.

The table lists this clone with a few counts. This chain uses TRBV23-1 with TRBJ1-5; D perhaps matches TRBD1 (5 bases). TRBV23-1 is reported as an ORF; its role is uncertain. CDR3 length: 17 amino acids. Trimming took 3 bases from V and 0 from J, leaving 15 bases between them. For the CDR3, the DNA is TGCGCCAGCAGTCACCGAACCAGGGCTTATAGCAATCAGCCCCAGCATTTT. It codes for CASSHRTRAYSNQPQHF.

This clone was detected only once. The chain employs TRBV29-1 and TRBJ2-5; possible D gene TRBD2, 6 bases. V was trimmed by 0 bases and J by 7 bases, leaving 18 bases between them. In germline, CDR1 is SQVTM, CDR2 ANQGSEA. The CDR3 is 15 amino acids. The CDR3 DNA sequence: TGCAGCGTTGAAGAGGCCACTGTTCTGGGGGGGACCCAGTACTTC. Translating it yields CSVEEATVLGGTQYF. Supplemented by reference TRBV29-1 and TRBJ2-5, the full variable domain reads SAVISQKPSRDICQRGTSLTIQCQVDSQVTMMFWYRQQPGQSLTLIATANQGSEATYESGFVIDKFPISRPNLTFSTLTVSNMSPEDSSIYLCSVEEATVLGGTQYFGPGTRLLVL.

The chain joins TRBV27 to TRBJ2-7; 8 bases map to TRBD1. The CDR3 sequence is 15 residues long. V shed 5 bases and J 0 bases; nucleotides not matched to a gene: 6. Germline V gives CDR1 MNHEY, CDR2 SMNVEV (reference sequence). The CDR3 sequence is CASSPWDRISYEQYF. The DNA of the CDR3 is TGTGCCAGCAGTCCTTGGGACAGGATCTCCTACGAGCAGTACTTC.

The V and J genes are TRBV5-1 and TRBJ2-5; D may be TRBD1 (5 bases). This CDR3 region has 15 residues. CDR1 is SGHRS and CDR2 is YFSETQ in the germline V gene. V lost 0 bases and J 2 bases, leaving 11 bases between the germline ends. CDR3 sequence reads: CASSLADSLQETQYF. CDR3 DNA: TGCGCCAGCAGCTTGGCAGACAGTCTACAAGAGACCCAGTACTTC.